These 3 T cell receptor beta chains were all obtained from the same sample, sequenced in a study of T cells expressing NK-cell markers. TCRdb reworked the 5' RACE reads into one entry per CDR3 protein, no DNA. The table lists roughly 120,000 distinct CDR3 sequences. The sample was blood T cells: a sorted CD56 or NKG2C T cell subset, CD4+ or CD8+ T cells, or bulk PBMC T cells (not recorded which). These receptors all come from a woman between 18 and 70 years old in good health.

The chain recombines TRBV5-1 with TRBJ2-1; TCRdb designates TRBD1, a call that cannot be tested without DNA. This CDR3 has 14 residues. In germline, CDR1 is SGHRS, CDR2 YFSETQ. The chain's CDR3 is CASSFYTGGNEQFF.

The chain couples TRBV27 to TRBJ2-7; without DNA, the TCRdb call of TRBD1 cannot be checked. CDR1 MNHEY and CDR2 SMNVEV come from the germline V gene (reference sequence). The CDR3 covers 15 residues. This chain's CDR3 is CASRFRGISSYEQYF.

The rearrangement uses TRBV7-9 and TRBJ2-1; checking the TCRdb D call of TRBD2 is not possible without DNA. This CDR3 is built from 17 residues. Germline CDR1 is SEHNR and CDR2 is FQNEAQ (reference sequence). The chain's CDR3 is CASSLGRAGGIHNEQFF. The variable domain in full, with the rest retrieved from reference TRBV7-9 and TRBJ2-1, is DTGVSQNPRHKITKRGQNVTFRCDPISEHNRLYWYRQTLGQGPEFLTYFQNEAQLEKSRLLSDRFSAERPKGSFSTLEIQRTEQGDSAMYLCASSLGRAGGIHNEQFFGPGTRLTVL.